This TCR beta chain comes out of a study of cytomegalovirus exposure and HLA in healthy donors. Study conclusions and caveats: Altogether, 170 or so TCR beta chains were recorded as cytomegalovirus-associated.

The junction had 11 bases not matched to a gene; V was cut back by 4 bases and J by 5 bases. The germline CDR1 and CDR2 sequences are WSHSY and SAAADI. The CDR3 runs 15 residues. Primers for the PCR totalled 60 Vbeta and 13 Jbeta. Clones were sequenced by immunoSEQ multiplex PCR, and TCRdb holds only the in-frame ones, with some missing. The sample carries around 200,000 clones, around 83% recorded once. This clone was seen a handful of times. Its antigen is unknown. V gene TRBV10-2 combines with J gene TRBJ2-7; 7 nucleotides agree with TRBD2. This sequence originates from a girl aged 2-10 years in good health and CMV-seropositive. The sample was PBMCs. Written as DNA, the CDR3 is TGCGCCAGCAGTGTGGACGTAGCGGGCTTCGACGAGCAGTACTTC. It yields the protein CASSVDVAGFDEQYF.